Ten or more counts support the clone carrying this TCR beta chain. These data come from a study of T cell repertoires in cytomegalovirus infection. MiXCR was run by TCRdb on the reads, yielding one entry per CDR3 protein. The sample records tens of thousands of distinct CDR3 sequences, more than 3% being singletons. This CDR3 has 15 residues. Germline loops: CDR1 MNHEY, CDR2 SVGAGI. With V trimmed by 6 bases and J by 2 bases, 4 bases remained unmatched. The sample taken for sequencing was PBMCs. J is TRBJ2-7 and V is TRBV6-5; 13 bases line up with TRBD2. The source is a human donor in good health (CMV status not recorded). Some clones in this sample may be carry-over from other donors' samples. Here the CDR3 reads CASRPGLAGAYEQYF. In nucleotides, the CDR3 is TGTGCCAGCAGACCAGGACTAGCGGGAGCCTACGAGCAGTACTTC.